This T cell receptor (beta chain) was observed in a study of shared clonotypes between healthy human individuals. General study points: Sharing of clonotypes among donors was expected to vary with sequencing depth.

In its sample, this clone was seen a few times. Its cognate antigen is unknown. The CDR3 runs to 12 residues. The germline CDR1 and CDR2 sequences are MDHEN and SYDVKM. V was shortened by 9 bases and J by 7 bases, with 12 bases between the two germline ends. For unsorted samples, genomic DNA was extracted from tens of millions of PBMCs. The study ran the assay at deep level. Sequencing of unsorted PBMC DNA was carried out using ten immunoSEQ deep assay plates. This table comes from immunoSEQ multiplex PCR, and its TCRdb copy is limited to in-frame clones, with some not included. The repertoire holds about 560,000 clones, with around 77% as singletons.

The chain employs TRBV28 and TRBJ2-2; D is possibly TRBD2 (5 bases). Sequencing was performed on PBMCs. This receptor was identified in a middle-aged woman in good health. Some clones in this sample may be carry-over from other donors' samples. In DNA form, the CDR3 reads TGTGCCAGTAATCTCGGGAACGGGGAGCTGTTTTTT. Its translation is CASNLGNGELFF.